This T cell receptor (beta chain) was identified in a study of cytomegalovirus exposure and HLA in healthy donors. Primers included in the PCR were 60 Vbeta and 13 Jbeta primers. Using immunoSEQ multiplex PCR, the repertoire was profiled, and TCRdb retains in-frame clones only, with some absent. The data hold about 150,000 clones, with 85% observed a single time. Comments on this clone: Its antigen is undetermined.

Whole-study findings and limits: The study flagged roughly 150 TCR beta chains as cytomegalovirus-associated.

Germline V CDR1 and CDR2: SGHDT, YYEEEE. This CDR3 has 16 residues. V gave up 0 bases and J gave up 0 bases, with 13 bases separating them. The sample taken for sequencing was PBMCs. The chain couples TRBV5-6 to TRBJ2-7; tentatively, D is TRBD2 (5 bases). This TCR derives from a man between 25 and 39 years old in good health and CMV-seropositive. The CDR3 nucleotides read TGTGCCAGCAGCTTGGCCGCGGGCACTTCCTCCTACGAGCAGTACTTC. This sequence encodes CASSLAAGTSSYEQYF.